Given below is one TCR beta chain in context. Its antigen is as yet unknown. Expressed TCRB transcripts were sequenced after all isolated RNA was converted to cDNA. Stem cell-like memory T cell samples yielded 1 million or so reads on average. Sequenced by immunoSEQ multiplex PCR; TCRdb stores in-frame clones only, minus some. The table records about 53,000 clones, 55% to 70% of them present only once. These data come from a study of beta chain features in type 1 diabetes. In the study overall: Across every sample, 100 million to 130 million sorted cells were examined in total. Whole-study results and caveats: Moderate yet significant TCRB CDR3 shortening was seen in Type 1 diabetes patients in all four CD4+ subsets.

Germline V gene sequence: CDR1 SGHRS, CDR2 YFSETQ. Trimming left V 4 bases short and J 8 bases short, with 10 bases between. This CDR3 spans 12 amino acids. The sequence was collected from a woman in her 30s with type 1 diabetes. The sequencing sample was made of stem cell memory CD4+ T cells from blood. V usage is TRBV5-1 and J usage is TRBJ2-1, with TRBD2 as a possible D gene (6 bases). The CDR3 DNA follows: TGCGCCAGCAGCCGGGAGAGGGATGAGCAGTTCTTC. Translation gives CASSRERDEQFF.